Below, 7 T cell receptor beta chains from the same sample are listed, as sequenced in a study of T cells after yellow fever vaccination. TCRdb reprocessed the 5' RACE reads with MiXCR, giving one entry per CDR3 protein. The sample has 300,000 to 400,000 distinct CDR3 sequences; approximately 9% are singletons. Source: PBMCs, taken on the day of the first yellow fever vaccination. The source of these receptors is a man younger than 35 who received the YFV17D yellow fever vaccine.

The rearrangement uses TRBV20-1 and TRBJ1-1; D remains ambiguous. Looked up from germline, CDR1 is DFQATT and CDR2 is SNEGSKA (reference sequence). The CDR3 has 15 amino acids. V lost 8 bases and J 0 bases, leaving 19 bases between the germline ends. The CDR3 spells CSTNSDWGMNTEAFF. The CDR3 DNA follows: TGCAGTACCAATTCTGACTGGGGAATGAACACTGAAGCTTTCTTT.

CDR3 region: CASRDTYEQYV. The CDR3 coding sequence is TGCGCCAGCAGGGACACCTACGAGCAGTACGTC. The chain uses TRBV5-1 and TRBJ2-7; D is possibly TRBD1 (5 bases). Germline CDR1 SGHRS, CDR2 YFSETQ. This CDR3 has 11 residues. Trimming pared 5 bases from V and 2 bases from J, leaving 5 bases between.

V gene TRBV7-2 combines with J gene TRBJ1-1; D is undetermined. Germline V gene lookup returns CDR1 SGHTA and CDR2 FQGNSA. The length of the CDR3 is 16 residues. Trimming cost V 4 bases and J 0 bases, with 15 bases left between them. The CDR3 protein is CASSSRTGFMNTEAFF. The CDR3, as DNA: TGTGCCAGCAGCTCCCGGACGGGTTTCATGAACACTGAAGCTTTCTTT.

V usage is TRBV6-2 or TRBV6-3 and J usage is TRBJ1-5; no reliable D call. This CDR3 contains 15 residues. Trimming cost V 6 bases and J 1 base, with 13 bases left between them. Per the germline V gene, CDR1 is MNHEY and CDR2 is SVGEGT. The DNA for the CDR3 is TGTGCCAGCAGAAACGTGCTATTAAGCAATCAGCCCCAGCATTTT. This encodes CASRNVLLSNQPQHF.

With regard to this clonotype: Since a much larger clone is just one base distant, this may be a read error. This chain connects TRBV12-3 or TRBV12-4 to TRBJ1-2, with a weak D call TRBD1 (6 bases). The CDR3 is made up of 11 amino acids. The CDR3 region is CASEGVNGYIF. The CDR3 DNA reads TGTGCCAGCGAGGGGGTGAATGGCTACATCTTC.

Comments on this clonotype: A junction end diverges from the germline sequence, so it may reflect a read error. CDR3 region: CASSQDPSGGFYNEQLF. The CDR3 nucleotides read TGTGCCAGCAGCCAAGACCCTAGCGGGGGTTTCTACAATGAGCAGCTCTTC. The chain links TRBV14 to TRBJ2-1; TRBD2 aligns across 10 bases. The CDR3 contains 17 residues. Germline V lookup: CDR1 SGHDN, CDR2 FVKESK.

This rearrangement joins TRBV4-3 to TRBJ2-1; 10 nucleotides agree with TRBD2. The CDR3 sequence is 17 residues long. The V gene's germline CDR1 is LGHNA and CDR2 YSLEER. Unmatched junction bases numbered 9, after V lost 4 bases and J lost 3 bases. The CDR3 sequence is CASSRLAIAGGYNEQFF. The CDR3 DNA is TGCGCCAGCAGCCGGCTCGCAATAGCGGGGGGCTACAATGAGCAGTTCTTC.